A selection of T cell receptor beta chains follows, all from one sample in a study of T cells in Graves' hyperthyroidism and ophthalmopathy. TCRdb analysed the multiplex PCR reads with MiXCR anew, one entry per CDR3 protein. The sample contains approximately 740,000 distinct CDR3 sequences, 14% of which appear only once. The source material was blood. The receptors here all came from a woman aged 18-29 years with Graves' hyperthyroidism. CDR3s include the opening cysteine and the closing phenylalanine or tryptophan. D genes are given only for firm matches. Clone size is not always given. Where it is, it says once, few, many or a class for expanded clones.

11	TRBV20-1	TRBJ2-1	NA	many	TGCAGTGCTATCCTTAACAATGAGCAGTTCTTC	CSAILNNEQFF
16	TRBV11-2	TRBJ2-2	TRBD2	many	TGTGCCAGCAGCTTGACTAGCGGGCATCGGGCCGGGGAGCTGTTTTTT	CASSLTSGHRAGELFF
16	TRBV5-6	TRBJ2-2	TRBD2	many	TGTGCCAGCAGCTTAAGACTAGCAACGAACACCGGGGAGCTGTTTTTT	CASSLRLATNTGELFF
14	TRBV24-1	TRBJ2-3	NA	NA	TGTGCCACCCAGCGGACAGCCTCAACAGATACGCAGTATTTT	CATQRTASTDTQYF
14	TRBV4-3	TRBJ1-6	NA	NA	TGCGCCAGCAGCCAATATACAGGCGGTTCACCCCTCCACTTT	CASSQYTGGSPLHF
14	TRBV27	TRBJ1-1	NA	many	TGTGCCAGCAGCCTTTTCGGGGGGAACACTGAAGCTTTCTTT	CASSLFGGNTEAFF
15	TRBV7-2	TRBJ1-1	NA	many	TGTGCCAGCAGCTTAGGTCGATGGCGTCGGACTGAAGCTTTCTTT	CASSLGRWRRTEAFF
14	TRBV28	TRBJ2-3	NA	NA	TGTGCCAGCAGTTTTGTAGCGGGCACAGATACGCAGTATTTT	CASSFVAGTDTQYF
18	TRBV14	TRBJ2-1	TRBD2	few	TGTGCCAGCAGCCAAGAAAGGCTAGCGGGAGGCCCCTACAATGAGCAGTTCTTC	CASSQERLAGGPYNEQFF
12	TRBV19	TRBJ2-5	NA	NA	TGTGCCAGTAGTAAAGGGGCTGAGACCCAGTACTTC	CASSKGAETQYF
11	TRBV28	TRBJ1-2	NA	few	TGTGCCAGCAGTTGGTCAGGGACCAACACCTTC	CASSWSGTNTF
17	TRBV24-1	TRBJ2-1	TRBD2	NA	TGTGCCACCAGTGGGGCCCTTAGCGGGAGCTCCTACAATGAGCAGTTCTTC	CATSGALSGSSYNEQFF
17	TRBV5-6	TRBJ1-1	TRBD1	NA	TGTGCCAGCAGCCGCCGGGACAGCCTATTCATGAACACTGAAGCTTTCTTT	CASSRRDSLFMNTEAFF
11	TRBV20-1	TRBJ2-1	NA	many	TGCAGTGCCCGGACTAACAATGAGCAGTTCTTC	CSARTNNEQFF
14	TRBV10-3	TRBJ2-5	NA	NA	TGTGCCATCAGTGATTTGGGGGAGTTGGAGACCCAGTACTTC	CAISDLGELETQYF
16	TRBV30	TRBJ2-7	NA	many	TGTGCCTGGAGAAACCGTCAGGGACGGAACTCCTACGAGCAGTACTTC	CAWRNRQGRNSYEQYF
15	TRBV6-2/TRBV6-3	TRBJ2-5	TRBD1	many	TGTGCCAGCAGTCAGCGACAGGGGTTGGGCGAGACCCAGTACTTC	CASSQRQGLGETQYF
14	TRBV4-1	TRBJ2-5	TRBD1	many	TGCGCCAGCAGCCCGGACAGGCTACAAGAGACCCAGTACTTC	CASSPDRLQETQYF
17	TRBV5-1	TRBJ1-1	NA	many	TGCGCCAGCAGCTCCCCGGGACAACACACTTTGAACACTGAAGCTTTCTTT	CASSSPGQHTLNTEAFF
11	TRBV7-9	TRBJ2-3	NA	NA	TGTGCGGGGGGCTGGTCAGATACGCAGTATTTT	CAGGWSDTQYF
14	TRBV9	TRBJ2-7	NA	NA	TGTGCCAGCGTCCGCGCCGGAGGCGCGGGGGAGCAGTACTTC	CASVRAGGAGEQYF
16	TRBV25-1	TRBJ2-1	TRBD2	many	TGTGCCAGCCTCTCCCGTGGACTAGCGGGAGGTAATGAGCAGTTCTTC	CASLSRGLAGGNEQFF
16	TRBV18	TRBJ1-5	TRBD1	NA	TGTGCCAGCTCACCACCCTCGGGACAGAGCAATCAGCCCCAGCATTTT	CASSPPSGQSNQPQHF
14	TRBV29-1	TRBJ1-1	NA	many	TGCAGCGCAAACCCCCTCGGGGGAGGTGCTGAAGCTTTCTTT	CSANPLGGGAEAFF
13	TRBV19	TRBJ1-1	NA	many	TGTGCCAGTAGTATTTCGGGTGACACTGAAGCTTTCTTT	CASSISGDTEAFF
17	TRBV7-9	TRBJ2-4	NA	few	TGTGCCAGCAGCCCGCCCCCGGGGGCTCTAGCCAAAAACATTCAGTACTTC	CASSPPPGALAKNIQYF
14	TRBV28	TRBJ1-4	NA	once	TGTGCCAGCAGCCCTACGGGGGGTAATGAAAAACTGTTTTTT	CASSPTGGNEKLFF
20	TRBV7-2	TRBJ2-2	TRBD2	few	TGTGCCAGCAGCTTAGCGTGGGTACTAGCGGGAGGCTCACCAACCGGGGAGCTGTTTTTT	CASSLAWVLAGGSPTGELFF
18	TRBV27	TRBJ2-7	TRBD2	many	TGTGCCAGCAGTAGAGACGGGACTAGCGGGAGTTTCTCCTACGAGCAGTACTTC	CASSRDGTSGSFSYEQYF
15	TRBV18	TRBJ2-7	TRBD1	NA	TGTGCCAGCTCACCACAGGGACAGGGGGGACACGAGCAGTACTTC	CASSPQGQGGHEQYF
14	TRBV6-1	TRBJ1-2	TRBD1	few	TGTGCCAGCAGTGAAAGGGTAGGGGGCGACGGCTACACCTTC	CASSERVGGDGYTF
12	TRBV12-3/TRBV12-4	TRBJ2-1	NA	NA	TGTGCCAGCAGTCCCGGGTTGTATGAGCAGTTCTTC	CASSPGLYEQFF
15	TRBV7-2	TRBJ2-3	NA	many	TGTGCCAGCAGACGGTCTAGCTCCCCCACAGATACGCAGTATTTT	CASRRSSSPTDTQYF